Shown below are 32 T cell receptor beta chains from a single sample sequenced in a study of T cell repertoires in ileal Crohn's disease. The time point is: inflamed ileum from the surgical specimen. Assay: immunoSEQ multiplex PCR; the TCRdb copy retains only in-frame clones and omits some. The sample lists around 11,000 clones; roughly 84% were seen once. Material for sequencing was ileal tissue. The receptors were sampled from an adult with Crohn's disease.

The gene calls are TRBV2 and TRBJ2-7; D is undetermined. There are 12 residues in the CDR3. Germline V lookup: CDR1 SNHLY, CDR2 FYNNEI. Trimming took off 6 bases at V and 0 bases at J, with 6 bases between the two ends. CDR3 protein: CASRGFSYEQYV. CDR3 coding DNA: TGTGCCAGCAGGGGGTTCTCCTACGAGCAGTACGTC.

The CDR3 loop is CASSEESGGVGEKLFF. CDR3 coding DNA: TGTGCCAGCAGTGAGGAGTCCGGGGGCGTGGGGGAAAAACTGTTTTTT. V gene TRBV2 combines with J gene TRBJ1-4; D perhaps matches TRBD1 (6 bases). Trimming pared 3 bases from V and 8 bases from J, leaving 19 bases between. CDR3 size: 16 residues. Germline assignment: CDR1 SNHLY and CDR2 FYNNEI.

This sequence joins TRBV12-5 and TRBJ2-2; the D gene is possibly TRBD2 (5 bases). The CDR3 runs 11 residues. V lost 6 bases, J lost 6 bases, and 5 bases lay in between. The germline V gene encodes CDR1 LGHNT and CDR2 FRNRAP. CDR3 sequence: CASGRAGELFF. In DNA, the CDR3 is TGTGCTAGTGGGAGGGCCGGGGAGCTGTTTTTT.

This clone occurred a few times. V is TRBV27 and J is TRBJ2-4, with a tentative D call TRBD1 (5 bases). This CDR3 contains 13 residues. Germline V gives CDR1 MNHEY, CDR2 SMNVEV (reference sequence). V lost 7 bases, J lost 6 bases, and 13 bases lay in between. CDR3 amino acids: CASMSRGVNIQYF. In DNA form, the CDR3 reads TGTGCCAGCATGAGTAGGGGCGTAAACATTCAGTACTTC.

The chain recombines TRBV15 with TRBJ2-7, with D tentatively TRBD2 (6 bases). In germline, CDR1 is LNHNV, CDR2 YYDKDF (reference sequence). The CDR3 length is 14 residues. Trimming stripped 3 bases from V and 6 bases from J, with 15 bases between. The CDR3 nucleotides read TGTGCCACCAGCAGTTCCGGGACTCGCGGCGAGCAGTACTTC. As protein: CATSSSGTRGEQYF.

This clone was counted a single time. The chain couples TRBV19 to TRBJ2-3, with 14 bases fitting TRBD2. The V gene's germline CDR1 is LNHDA and CDR2 SQIVND (reference sequence). This CDR3 is built from 16 residues. Trimming at V came to 4 bases and at J to 10 bases, leaving 10 bases not matched to a gene. DNA for the CDR3: TGTGCCAGTAGTACACCGGGGACTAGCGGGAGAGAGGCGCAGTATTTT. Amino acids: CASSTPGTSGREAQYF. Filled out from reference TRBV19 and TRBJ2-3, the complete variable domain reads DGGITQSPKYLFRKEGQNVTLSCEQNLNHDAMYWYRQDPGQGLRLIYYSQIVNDFQKGDIAEGYSVSREKKESFPLTVTSAQKNPTAFYLCASSTPGTSGREAQYFGPGTRLTVL.

A note on this clone: The sample holds other DNA sequences that translate to the same CDR3. The rearrangement uses TRBV15 and TRBJ2-1, with no clear D. The CDR3 length is 11 residues. V was trimmed by 5 bases and J by 7 bases, leaving 6 bases between them. In germline, CDR1 is LNHNV, CDR2 YYDKDF (reference sequence). The CDR3: CATSGGNEQFF. CDR3 in DNA: TGTGCCACCAGCGGCGGTAATGAGCAGTTCTTC.

The chain uses TRBV7-9 and TRBJ2-7, with D unresolved. Trimming cost V 1 base and J 6 bases, with 7 bases left between them. The CDR3 has 12 residues. Germline V gene data show CDR1 as SEHNR and CDR2 as FQNEAQ (reference sequence). CDR3 in amino acids: CASSLGRREQYV. The CDR3 DNA reads as TGTGCCAGCAGCTTAGGCAGGCGCGAGCAGTACGTC.

The rearrangement uses TRBV4-2 and TRBJ2-2, with D unclear. The germline V gene has CDR1 LGHNA and CDR2 YNFKEQ. The V and J ends lost 1 base and 8 bases respectively, with 5 bases between them. This CDR3 has 12 residues. The CDR3 nucleotides read TGTGCCAGCAGCCAAGGCCCTGGGGAGCTGTTTTTT. It translates to CASSQGPGELFF.

CDR3 residues: CASSPDRNQPQHF. DNA for the CDR3: TGTGCCAGCTCACCGGACAGAAATCAGCCCCAGCATTTT. This chain uses TRBV18 with TRBJ1-5; maybe TRBD1 (6 bases). This CDR3 comprises 13 residues. The germline V gene encodes CDR1 KGHSH and CDR2 LQKENI. V lost 3 bases, J lost 4 bases, and 7 bases lay in between.

On this clone itself: An end of the junction differs from the germline gene, which may be a read error. V and J are TRBV5-6 and TRBJ2-2; D is possibly TRBD2 (5 bases). CDR3 size: 14 residues. Germline assignment: CDR1 SGHDT and CDR2 YYEEEE. The CDR3 sequence is CASSLGLEDRGAVF. CDR3 DNA: TGTGCCAGCAGCTTGGGGCTAGAGGACCGGGGAGCTGTTTTT.

The rearrangement uses TRBV10-3 and TRBJ1-5; D remains ambiguous. Germline V gives CDR1 ENHRY, CDR2 SYGVKD. CDR3 length: 13 amino acids. Trimming took off 4 bases at V and 2 bases at J, with 6 bases between the two ends. The CDR3 region has the DNA TGTGCCATCAGTGGGGAGGGCAATCAGCCCCAGCATTTT. Its protein product is CAISGEGNQPQHF.

The rearrangement links TRBV7-6 to TRBJ2-5; weak D call: TRBD1 (5 bases). CDR1 is SGHVS, CDR2 FNYEAQ, per germline. This CDR3 region has 13 residues. Trimming took off 5 bases at V and 5 bases at J, with 12 bases between the two ends. The CDR3 region is CASSEDWGETQYF. In DNA form, the CDR3 reads TGTGCCAGCAGCGAAGACTGGGGCGAGACCCAGTACTTC.

This rearrangement joins TRBV6-7 to TRBJ2-7, with 13 nucleotides matching TRBD2. TRBV6-7 is known as an ORF, though its function is uncertain. The junction had 8 bases not matched to a gene; V was cut back by 7 bases and J by 2 bases. The CDR3 covers 16 residues. CDR3 DNA sequence: TGTGCCAGCAACCTGACGGGGACTAGCGGGACCTACGAGCAGTACGTC. This translates into CASNLTGTSGTYEQYV.

This clone showed up just once. The V call is TRBV15, the J call TRBJ2-1; 10 nucleotides align to TRBD1. V gave up 3 bases and J gave up 7 bases; unmatched junction bases: 12. In germline, CDR1 is LNHNV, CDR2 YYDKDF (reference sequence). This CDR3 is built from 17 residues. The CDR3 reads CATSRSPGDRGINEQFF. Written as DNA, the CDR3 is TGTGCCACCAGCAGGTCCCCTGGGGACAGGGGAATAAATGAGCAGTTCTTC.

The chain links TRBV7-4 to TRBJ2-4; D possibly corresponds to TRBD2 (5 bases). The CDR3 contains 15 residues. Germline CDR1 SGHVT, CDR2 SQSDAQ. The V end was cut by 4 bases, the J end by 3 bases, with 13 bases between. The CDR3 loop reads CASSSPPAGKNIQYF. CDR3 in DNA: TGTGCCAGCAGCTCCCCACCGGCGGGCAAAAACATTCAGTACTTC.

This clone showed up just once. J is TRBJ1-2 and V is TRBV27; possible D gene TRBD1, 5 bases. Trimming stripped 8 bases from V and 4 bases from J, with 23 bases between. This CDR3 is 16 amino acids long. The germline CDR1 and CDR2 sequences are MNHEY and SMNVEV (reference sequence). CDR3 amino acids: CASLPLGGLHTYGYTF. The CDR3 coding sequence is TGTGCCAGCCTACCTCTTGGGGGACTCCACACCTATGGCTACACCTTC.

The chain links TRBV5-1 to TRBJ2-3, with 13 bases fitting TRBD2. The CDR3 totals 15 residues. V trimming: 6 bases; J trimming: 4 bases; junction bases outside the gene matches: 5. CDR1 and CDR2 (germline): SGHRS, YFSETQ. The CDR3 DNA reads TGCGCCAGCACCTTACTAGCGGGAGGGGCAGATACGCAGTATTTT. Protein product: CASTLLAGGADTQYF.

The chain recombines TRBV19 with TRBJ2-2; D is ambiguous. From germline, CDR1 is LNHDA and CDR2 SQIVND (reference sequence). This CDR3 has 14 amino acids. Trimming removed 4 bases at V and 4 bases at J, with 10 bases between. In nucleotides, the CDR3 is TGTGCCAGTAGTACAGGACGGAGCACCGGGGAGCTGTTTTTT. This gives the protein CASSTGRSTGELFF.

The J gene is TRBJ1-2, the V gene TRBV21-1. TRBV21-1 is labeled a pseudogene. The CDR3 sequence is 18 residues long. The CDR3 region has the DNA TGTGCCAGCAGCAAAGCCCCGGACGGAGACAATTACCTCTATGGCTACACCTTC. Protein product: CASSKAPDGDNYLYGYTF.

This chain links TRBV5-1 with TRBJ2-2; D remains ambiguous. The CDR3 is made up of 15 amino acids. Germline V gives CDR1 SGHRS, CDR2 YFSETQ. Trimming removed 2 bases from V and 2 bases from J, with 10 bases in between. CDR3 in amino acids: CASSFFGPNTGELFF. The CDR3, as DNA: TGCGCCAGCAGCTTTTTTGGCCCAAACACCGGGGAGCTGTTTTTT.

The chain is built from TRBV19 and TRBJ2-2; 8 nucleotides line up with TRBD1. The CDR3 totals 14 residues. J was trimmed by 4 bases and V by 6 bases; bases with no gene match: 4. The germline V gene has CDR1 LNHDA and CDR2 SQIVND (reference sequence). CDR3 sequence (DNA): TGTGCCAGTAGGACTACAGGGGGCACCGGGGAGCTGTTTTTT. Translating gives CASRTTGGTGELFF.

The sample holds one count of this clone. J is TRBJ2-1 and V is TRBV20-1; D possibly corresponds to TRBD2 (6 bases). This CDR3 is 11 amino acids long. V was trimmed by 3 bases and J by 7 bases, leaving 7 bases between them. Germline-derived CDR1 and CDR2 are DFQATT and SNEGSKA (reference sequence). The CDR3 nucleotides read TGCAGTGCTAGTGGGGGGAATGAGCAGTTCTTC. Its protein product is CSASGGNEQFF.

J is TRBJ2-7 and V is TRBV5-5; D uncertain. The CDR3 runs 15 residues. V was cut by 4 bases and J by 3 bases, with 17 bases left in between. Germline V gives CDR1 SGHKS, CDR2 YYEKEE (reference sequence). CDR3 in amino acids: CASSPPLWKDYEQYF. The DNA for the CDR3 is TGTGCCAGCAGCCCACCCTTGTGGAAGGACTACGAGCAGTACTTC. The whole variable domain, filled in from reference TRBV5-5 and TRBJ2-7, reads DAGVTQSPTHLIKTRGQQVTLRCSPISGHKSVSWYQQVLGQGPQFIFQYYEKEERGRGNFPDRFSARQFPNYSSELNVNALLLGDSALYLCASSPPLWKDYEQYFGPGTRLTVT.

This chain links TRBV2 with TRBJ1-3; 8 nucleotides match TRBD1. Germline V gene sequence: CDR1 SNHLY, CDR2 FYNNEI. The CDR3 consists of 13 residues. With V trimmed by 5 bases and J by 10 bases, 7 bases remained unmatched. CDR3 sequence reads: CASSRTGSETIYF. CDR3 in DNA: TGTGCCAGCAGTCGGACAGGGAGCGAAACCATATATTTT.

This sequence joins TRBV5-6 and TRBJ2-3, with 7 positions matching TRBD2. The CDR3 length is 14 residues. J gave up 1 base and V 4 bases, and 3 bases lay outside the gene matches. CDR1 and CDR2 from the germline V gene are SGHDT and YYEEEE. The CDR3 DNA sequence: TGTGCCAGCAGCGACACTAGCGGCACAGATACGCAGTATTTT. Protein: CASSDTSGTDTQYF.

The rearrangement joins TRBV4-1 to TRBJ2-5, with D possibly being TRBD1 (5 bases). Germline CDR1 is MGHRA and CDR2 is YSYEKL. The V end was cut by 8 bases, the J end by 4 bases, with 23 bases between. The CDR3 covers 16 residues. The CDR3 bases are TGCGCCAGCGGATCCGAAGGGGCACCACGAAGAGAGACCCAGTACTTC. Its translation: CASGSEGAPRRETQYF.

This clone was counted a single time. The chain links TRBV5-1 to TRBJ2-5; TRBD2 aligns across 13 bases. V gave up 4 bases and J gave up 2 bases; unmatched junction bases: 2. Germline V gene data show CDR1 as SGHRS and CDR2 as YFSETQ. The CDR3 spans 15 residues. CDR3 bases: TGCGCCAGCAGCGAGGGACTAGCGGGACAAGAGACCCAGTACTTC. Protein product: CASSEGLAGQETQYF.

CDR3 nucleotides: TGTGCCAGCAGCTCTCCAGGGCAGGGACGCGAGACCCAGTACTTC. Amino acid sequence: CASSSPGQGRETQYF. The V gene is TRBV28, the J gene TRBJ2-5; D is tentatively TRBD1 or TRBD2 (5 bases each). The V gene's germline CDR1 is MDHEN and CDR2 SYDVKM. Trimming removed 6 bases at V and 5 bases at J, with 19 bases between. The CDR3 covers 15 residues.

The CDR3 is CASSTSGSHNEQFF. The CDR3 bases are TGTGCCAGCTCGACTAGCGGGAGCCACAATGAGCAGTTCTTC. The rearrangement joins TRBV18 to TRBJ2-1; 12 bases match TRBD2. Looked up from germline, CDR1 is KGHSH and CDR2 is LQKENI. The CDR3 is made up of 14 amino acids. V shed 6 bases and J 5 bases; nucleotides not matched to a gene: 2.

The V and J genes are TRBV2 and TRBJ2-1, with 7 bases matching TRBD1. The trim removed 8 bases at V and 4 bases at J, leaving 2 bases unmatched. Germline-derived CDR1 and CDR2 are SNHLY and FYNNEI. CDR3 size: 12 residues. The CDR3 coding sequence is TGTGCCAGCGGCAGGGGGTACAATGAGCAGTTCTTC. It translates to CASGRGYNEQFF.

This chain links TRBV2 with TRBJ1-5; D unclear. The V end lost 7 bases, the J end lost 0 bases, and 13 bases lay between the germline ends. The CDR3 spans 15 residues. The germline V gene encodes CDR1 SNHLY and CDR2 FYNNEI. The DNA of the CDR3 is TGTGCCAGCAAGGCAGAACTAAATAGCAATCAGCCCCAGCATTTT. This translates into CASKAELNSNQPQHF.